This T cell receptor (beta chain) is drawn from a study of T-cell memory formation after mild COVID-19. This CDR3 region has 14 residues. The ends were cut back, 6 bases at V and 2 bases at J, with 14 bases in the middle. CDR1 SEHNR and CDR2 FQNEAQ come from the germline V gene (reference sequence). TCRdb recomputed calls from the 5' RACE reads with MiXCR, one row per CDR3 protein. The data hold 400,000 to 550,000 distinct CDR3 sequences, with nearly 25% observed a single time. The receptor comes from an adult woman who had mild COVID-19 (a few samples of this study predate the infection). Cell type and time point are not known. The sequenced sample was PBMCs or a T cell subset sorted from them (not recorded which). This chain links TRBV7-9 with TRBJ2-7; no reliable D call. For the CDR3, the DNA is TGTGCCAGCAGGGGTCCTCTCTCTCCCTACGAGCAGTACTTC. Its protein is CASRGPLSPYEQYF.